Presented here are 21 T cell receptor beta chains from one specimen sequenced in a study of blood T cells in healthy people across ages. A sample-barcoded 5' primer and a J-beta primer mix were used in a second PCR of about 7 to 12 cycles. TCRdb recomputed calls from the 5' RACE reads with MiXCR, one row per CDR3 protein. Found here are about 760,000 distinct CDR3 sequences, around 25% of them singletons; the top ten hold more than 7.5%. This same sample was also part of a study on T cells of mothers and their children.

Sequences were obtained from blood. The receptors here all came from a boy between 10 and 17 years old in good health.

There are a few counts of this clonotype. This chain links TRBV18 with TRBJ2-2, with a tentative D call TRBD1 (5 bases). The CDR3 is 16 residues long. The germline V and J ends were trimmed by 3 bases and 3 bases, with 14 bases remaining between them. Germline CDR1 KGHSH, CDR2 LQKENI. CDR3 coding DNA: TGTGCCAGCTCACCGCCTCAGGGCCTGGACACCGGGGAGCTGTTTTTT. Encoded protein: CASSPPQGLDTGELFF.

In this sample, this clonotype turned up a few times. The CDR3 coding sequence is TGCAGCGTTGACAGGGCGGATACGCAGTATTTT. It yields the protein CSVDRADTQYF. The chain joins TRBV29-1 to TRBJ2-3, with D possibly matching TRBD1 (5 bases). The CDR3 runs to 11 residues. The V and J ends lost 3 bases and 6 bases respectively, with 7 bases between them. The germline CDR1 and CDR2 sequences are SQVTM and ANQGSEA.

This chain joins TRBV3-1 and TRBJ1-1, with D perhaps matching TRBD1 (5 bases). Trimming took 0 bases from V and 3 from J, leaving 11 bases between them. Germline loops: CDR1 LGHDT, CDR2 YNNKEL (reference sequence). CDR3 length: 15 amino acids. CDR3 loop: CASSQEWTLDTEAFF. CDR3 bases: TGTGCCAGCAGCCAAGAGTGGACACTTGACACTGAAGCTTTCTTT.

This sequence joins TRBV7-8 and TRBJ2-7, with a possible D match to TRBD1 (5 bases). There are 17 residues in the CDR3. Germline V CDR1 and CDR2: SGHVS, FQNEAQ. V lost 6 bases to trimming and J lost 5 bases, with 26 bases between them. The CDR3 here is CASRRSAGLAKSHEQYF. CDR3 bases: TGTGCCAGCAGACGCAGCGCAGGGCTGGCTAAGTCCCACGAGCAGTACTTC.

The V call is TRBV4-1, the J call TRBJ2-3, with D hard to call. CDR1 and CDR2 (germline): MGHRA, YSYEKL. V was cut by 2 bases and J by 6 bases, with 9 bases left in between. The CDR3 is 13 residues long. The CDR3 coding sequence is TGCGCCAGCAGCCAATCGGATTCCGATACGCAGTATTTT. This translates into CASSQSDSDTQYF.

In its sample, this clonotype was seen once. CDR3 sequence (DNA): TGTGCCAGCAGTCGGCAGGGCCCCTCCGAGCAGTACTTC. This translates into CASSRQGPSEQYF. The chain uses TRBV27 and TRBJ2-7; tentatively, D is TRBD1 (5 bases). CDR3 length: 13 amino acids. V dropped 5 bases and J dropped 6 bases, with 14 bases sitting between them. Germline V gene sequence: CDR1 MNHEY, CDR2 SMNVEV (reference sequence).

V and J are TRBV7-2 and TRBJ2-5; D ambiguous. Gene TRBJ2-7 matches the end of the DNA better, so the J call may be wrong. Germline V gene data show CDR1 as SGHTA and CDR2 as FQGNSA. The CDR3 runs 12 residues. Here the CDR3 reads CASRKASYEQYF. CDR3 bases: TGTGCCAGCAGAAAGGCCTCCTACGAGCAGTACTTC.

The rearrangement uses TRBV12-3 or TRBV12-4 and TRBJ2-1, with D possibly TRBD2 on 6 matching bases. The DNA end favors TRBJ2-7, so the J call may be wrong. This CDR3 contains 14 residues. The CDR3 sequence is CASTSPFLGGEQYF. The CDR3 DNA follows: TGTGCCAGCACTAGCCCCTTCTTGGGGGGCGAGCAGTACTTC.

The chain links TRBV20-1 to TRBJ1-2; TRBD1 might be the D (6 bases). CDR1 DFQATT and CDR2 SNEGSKA come from the germline V gene (reference sequence). The CDR3 is made up of 15 amino acids. Trimming cost V 4 bases and J 1 base, with 16 bases left between them. The DNA for the CDR3 is TGCAGTGCTACTAGTTCCGGGACACTTAACTATGGCTACACCTTC. Encoded protein: CSATSSGTLNYGYTF.

V gene TRBV4-1 combines with J gene TRBJ1-6; tentative D call: TRBD1 (6 bases). The CDR3 sequence is 15 residues long. Germline loops: CDR1 MGHRA, CDR2 YSYEKL. The V end lost 2 bases, the J end lost 8 bases, and 13 bases lay between the germline ends. CDR3 sequence: CASSQRGEGYSPLHF. DNA of the CDR3: TGCGCCAGCAGCCAAAGGGGGGAGGGTTATTCACCCCTCCACTTT.

This chain's CDR3 is CAITPSGARGEQFF. The CDR3 DNA follows: TGTGCCATCACGCCTAGCGGGGCTAGGGGTGAGCAGTTCTTC. This chain uses TRBV10-3 with TRBJ2-1; 9 bases are shared with TRBD2. The CDR3 contains 14 residues. Unmatched junction bases numbered 10, after V lost 7 bases and J lost 9 bases. Germline-derived CDR1 and CDR2 are ENHRY and SYGVKD.

The rearrangement links TRBV10-2 to TRBJ1-2, with a possible D match to TRBD1 (6 bases). Trimming left V 5 bases short and J 7 bases short, with 11 bases between. Germline CDR1 is WSHSY and CDR2 is SAAADI. This CDR3 is 12 amino acids long. CDR3 residues: CASSPATGGYTF. CDR3 DNA sequence: TGCGCCAGCAGTCCCGCGACAGGTGGCTACACCTTC.

This clonotype was seen a few times. The V gene is TRBV12-3 or TRBV12-4, the J gene TRBJ2-5; tentatively, D is TRBD1 (7 bases). Trimming stripped 2 bases from V and 7 bases from J, with 14 bases between. The CDR3 length is 14 residues. The CDR3 is CASSLSGAGGTQYF. DNA of the CDR3: TGTGCCAGCAGTTTATCGGGGGCAGGGGGGACCCAGTACTTC.

J is TRBJ2-5 and V is TRBV5-1, with D possibly TRBD2 on 6 matching bases. Trimming took 0 bases from V and 5 from J, leaving 14 bases between them. This CDR3 is built from 15 residues. Germline lookup yields CDR1 SGHRS and CDR2 YFSETQ. The CDR3 coding sequence is TGCGCCAGCAGCTTGGGTGGCGGAGGGACGGAGACCCAGTACTTC. It codes for CASSLGGGGTETQYF.

This clonotype was seen more than once but under ten times. The chain joins TRBV6-6 to TRBJ2-2; 11 nucleotides match TRBD2. Germline values: CDR1 MNHNY, CDR2 SVGAGI (reference sequence). The CDR3 runs to 16 residues. With 6 bases clipped from V and 1 base from J, the junction kept 4 bases outside the gene matches. Here the CDR3 reads CASRSGLAGNTGELFF. In DNA, the CDR3 is TGTGCCAGCAGAAGTGGACTAGCGGGGAACACCGGGGAGCTGTTTTTT.

The chain has TRBV7-2 and TRBJ2-5; 8 nucleotides agree with TRBD2. The J call is uncertain, as TRBJ2-1 better fits the DNA end. The CDR3 spans 15 residues. Germline CDR1 is SGHTA and CDR2 is FQGNSA. The CDR3, as DNA: TGTGCCAGCAGCTTAGTGTCCGGGGGGGGCAATGAGCAGTTCTTC. Its protein product is CASSLVSGGGNEQFF.

CDR3 region: CASSILDSYEQYF. CDR3 in DNA: TGTGCCAGCAGCATACTGGACAGTTACGAGCAGTACTTC. The rearrangement uses TRBV7-9 and TRBJ2-7; tentatively, D is TRBD1 (6 bases). Germline assignment: CDR1 SEHNR and CDR2 FQNEAQ (reference sequence). Trimming cost V 5 bases and J 4 bases, with 12 bases left between them. There are 13 residues in the CDR3.

This chain joins TRBV5-1 and TRBJ1-1; D may be TRBD1 (6 bases). This CDR3 comprises 16 residues. The ends were cut back, 4 bases at V and 2 bases at J, with 18 bases in the middle. Germline V gene sequence: CDR1 SGHRS, CDR2 YFSETQ. DNA for the CDR3: TGCGCCAGCAGCAGGCAACCAGGGGCTGAAAACACTGAAGCTTTCTTT. Its translation: CASSRQPGAENTEAFF.

The chain employs TRBV4-2 and TRBJ2-7; 8 bases line up with TRBD1. This CDR3 region has 15 residues. Germline-derived CDR1 and CDR2 are LGHNA and YNFKEQ. V shed 2 bases and J 0 bases; nucleotides not matched to a gene: 3. The chain's CDR3 is CASSQSTGGSYEQYF. The CDR3 nucleotides read TGTGCCAGCAGCCAATCTACAGGGGGCTCCTACGAGCAGTACTTC.

This clonotype was counted a few times. The V and J genes are TRBV29-1 and TRBJ2-5; TRBD1 aligns across 7 bases. The J call may be faulty, since TRBJ2-7 better matches the DNA end. CDR3 length: 13 amino acids. Per the germline V gene, CDR1 is SQVTM and CDR2 is ANQGSEA. The CDR3 nucleotides are TGCAGCGTCGGACAGGTTTTTACCTACGAGCAGTACTTC. Translated, it gives CSVGQVFTYEQYF.

This chain connects TRBV6-2 or TRBV6-3 to TRBJ1-6; D remains ambiguous. CDR1 is MNHEY, CDR2 SVGEGT, per germline. The CDR3 covers 11 residues. The V gene lost 4 bases and the J gene lost 10 bases, with 5 bases spanning the gap. The CDR3 sequence: CASSWNSPLHF. The DNA of the CDR3 is TGTGCCAGCAGTTGGAACTCACCCCTCCACTTT.